These T cell receptor beta chains were read from a single sample in a study of shared clonotypes between healthy human individuals. Clones were read by immunoSEQ multiplex PCR, and TCRdb kept only the in-frame ones, dropping some. Found here are over a million clones, about 80% of them singletons; the top ten hold roughly 0.55%. Sequenced material: memory CD4+ T cells from PBMCs. The receptors shown here come from a man aged 18 to 30 in good health. Some clones in this sample may be carry-over from other donors' samples. Each CDR3 is given with its conserved first and last residue. The order of the fields is V gene, clone size, J gene, D gene, CDR3 DNA, CDR3 protein. A D gene is named only where the DNA matches it firmly. Expanded clones are given a class, and other clones once, few, many or no size at all.

TRBV5-1	.	TRBJ1-4	.	TGCGCCAGCAGCTTGGTGCCAGGCCTTAATGAAAAACTGTTTTTT	CASSLVPGLNEKLFF
TRBV7-2	.	TRBJ1-4	.	TGTGCCAGCACTTTGCTCGTTGGTGGGGGGGAAAAACTGTTTTTT	CASTLLVGGGEKLFF
TRBV5-1	once	TRBJ1-5	.	TGCGCCAGCAGCTTGGTGGCGGGGCCCAATCAGCCCCAGCATTTT	CASSLVAGPNQPQHF
TRBV2	.	TRBJ2-1	TRBD2	TGTGCCAGCCGTATAGCGGGAGTAACAAATGAGCAGTTCTTC	CASRIAGVTNEQFF
TRBV4-3	.	TRBJ2-7	TRBD2	TGCGCCAGCAGCCAAGTGGGCGGGAGGTCTACCTACGAGCAGTACTTC	CASSQVGGRSTYEQYF
TRBV27	.	TRBJ1-1	TRBD1	TGTGCCAGCAGTAGGGACAGGGGTACTTGGGCTTTCTTT	CASSRDRGTWAFF
TRBV5-1	few	TRBJ2-7	.	TGCGCCAGCAGCTTGGAGTGGGGCAGGGCGAGCGAGCAGTACTTC	CASSLEWGRASEQYF
TRBV7-9	.	TRBJ2-1	TRBD2	TGTGCCAGCAGCCCCCCTCTGGCGGGAGGGGATGAGCAGTTCTTC	CASSPPLAGGDEQFF
TRBV7-7	.	TRBJ2-2	.	TGTGCCAGCAGCCTCCGGACCGGCAGTACCGGGGAGCTGTTTTTT	CASSLRTGSTGELFF
TRBV5-1	.	TRBJ2-3	.	TGCGCCAGCAGCTTCAGGGGTCCGACAGATACGCAGTATTTT	CASSFRGPTDTQYF
TRBV19	.	TRBJ1-2	.	TGTGCCAGTAGTCCCGGGACGTCGATCTATGGCTACACCTTC	CASSPGTSIYGYTF
TRBV4-2	once	TRBJ2-1	.	TGTGCCAGCAGCCAAGGGCGGTACAACAATGAGCAGTTCTTC	CASSQGRYNNEQFF
TRBV7-2	.	TRBJ1-2	.	TGTGCCAGCAGTTTTATAACAGGCATGCCAAATGGCTACACCTTC	CASSFITGMPNGYTF
TRBV6-5	many	TRBJ2-5	TRBD1	TGTGCCAGCAGCACCTCCGGGACAGGCAAAGAGACCCAGTACTTC	CASSTSGTGKETQYF
TRBV5-4	.	TRBJ2-7	TRBD1	TGTGCCAGCAGCACGACAGGGGGCAAGGTCGAGCAGTACTTC	CASSTTGGKVEQYF
TRBV4-2	.	TRBJ1-1	.	TGTGCCAGCAGCCGATCGGGGACGGGGAACACTGAAGCTTTCTTT	CASSRSGTGNTEAFF
TRBV4-2	few	TRBJ2-2	.	TGTGCCAGCAGCTTCAGTGGAGCGAACACCGGGGAGCTGTTTTTT	CASSFSGANTGELFF
TRBV5-1	.	TRBJ2-5	.	TGCGCCAGCAGCTTGACGGGAGCCCAAGAGACCCAGTACTTC	CASSLTGAQETQYF
TRBV6-4	.	TRBJ2-7	TRBD2	TGTGCCAGCAGTCCCCCTAGCGGGAGGGCTTCCTACGAGCAGTACTTC	CASSPPSGRASYEQYF
TRBV19	many	TRBJ2-4	.	TGTGCCAGTAGTATGGTGGAAAACATTCAGTACTTC	CASSMVENIQYF
TRBV5-1	once	TRBJ1-1	.	TGCGCCAGCAGCCCGGTTTCGGACACTGAAGCTTTCTTT	CASSPVSDTEAFF
TRBV4-1	.	TRBJ2-3	TRBD2	TGCGCCAGCAGGACTACTAGCGGGAGGGCCGTAGATACGCAGTATTTT	CASRTTSGRAVDTQYF
TRBV5-1	.	TRBJ1-2	TRBD1	TGCGCCAGCAGCGTAGACAGGGGAGCTAACTATGGCTACACCTTC	CASSVDRGANYGYTF
TRBV28	.	TRBJ2-1	TRBD2	TGTGCCAGCCGCCTCCAGCTAGCGGGAAACAATGAGCAGTTCTTC	CASRLQLAGNNEQFF